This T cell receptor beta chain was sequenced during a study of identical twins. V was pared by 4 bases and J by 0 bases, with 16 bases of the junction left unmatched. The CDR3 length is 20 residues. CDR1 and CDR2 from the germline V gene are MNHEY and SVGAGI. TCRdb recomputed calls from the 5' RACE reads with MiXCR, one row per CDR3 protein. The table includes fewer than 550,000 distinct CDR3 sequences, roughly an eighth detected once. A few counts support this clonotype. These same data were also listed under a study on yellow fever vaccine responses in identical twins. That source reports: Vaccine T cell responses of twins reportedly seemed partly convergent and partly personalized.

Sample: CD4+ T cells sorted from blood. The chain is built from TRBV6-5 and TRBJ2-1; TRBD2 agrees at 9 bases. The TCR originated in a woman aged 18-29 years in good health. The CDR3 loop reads CASSSPRREGPLTSYNEQFF. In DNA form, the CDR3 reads TGTGCCAGCAGTTCCCCTCGGCGGGAGGGCCCCCTAACCTCCTACAATGAGCAGTTCTTC.